This T cell receptor beta chain was recorded in a study of radiotherapy plus CTLA-4 blockade in lung cancer. Study-level background: With roughly 30% of patients having disease control, objective responses were seen in roughly 18%.

Broader study findings: In blood, tumor-derived TCR clones expanded after radiotherapy plus ipilimumab. According to reports, early shifts in blood T cell clones, alongside interferon-beta, forecast response most accurately.

Ipilimumab CTLA-4 blockade and focal radiation were given to patients with chemo-refractory metastatic non-small-cell lung cancer. Measured with immunoSEQ multiplex PCR; TCRdb has only the in-frame clones, and not every one. The top ten hold more than 4.5% of the sample, which has about 53,000 clones, roughly 81% seen once. In germline, CDR1 is LNHDA, CDR2 SQIVND (reference sequence). Trimming left V 7 bases short and J 6 bases short, with 12 bases between. CDR3 size: 13 residues. Concerning this clone: Antigen specificity is unknown.

The TCR originated in a human donor with non-small cell lung cancer whose response to radiotherapy plus ipilimumab could not be evaluated. Sequences were derived from peripheral blood, sampled from a patient treated with radiotherapy plus ipilimumab. The rearrangement joins TRBV19 to TRBJ2-2, with a tentative D call TRBD1 (5 bases). The CDR3 DNA reads as TGTGCCAGTACCCGACAGTTCCCCGGGGAGCTGTTTTTT. As protein: CASTRQFPGELFF.